Below, 25 T cell receptor beta chains from the same sample are listed, as sequenced in a study of blood T cell repertoires in COVID-19. Produced via immunoSEQ multiplex PCR; TCRdb's table is partial and in-frame only. Among around 140,000 clones listed, around 87% were seen once. Sequences were obtained from peripheral blood. The receptors shown here come from an elderly man with acute or convalescent COVID-19.

Only a few counts were recorded for this clone. The V gene is TRBV27, the J gene TRBJ2-1; TRBD1 matches 10 bases. V gave up 4 bases and J gave up 1 base; unmatched junction bases: 10. Germline CDR1 reads MNHEY; CDR2 reads SMNVEV (reference sequence). The CDR3 is 18 amino acids. Here the CDR3 DNA reads TGTGCCAGCAGTTCATATCCTCGACAGGGGGCTTCCTACAATGAGCAGTTCTTC. Protein: CASSSYPRQGASYNEQFF.

V usage is TRBV5-1 and J usage is TRBJ2-7; TRBD1 aligns across 11 bases. Germline V gene lookup returns CDR1 SGHRS and CDR2 YFSETQ. Trimming at V came to 4 bases and at J to 6 bases, leaving 6 bases not matched to a gene. The CDR3 is 14 residues long. Here the CDR3 DNA reads TGCGCCAGCAGCCTCGGACAGGGGGCGACCGAGCAGTACTTC. Its translation: CASSLGQGATEQYF.

The J gene is TRBJ1-1, the V gene TRBV5-1; no clear D gene. The CDR3 has 14 amino acids. Deletions cut 0 bases from V and 0 bases from J, with 6 bases between. Germline V gene lookup returns CDR1 SGHRS and CDR2 YFSETQ. CDR3 region: CASSLGTLNTEAFF. As DNA, the CDR3 is TGCGCCAGCAGCTTGGGGACTTTGAACACTGAAGCTTTCTTT.

The chain couples TRBV28 to TRBJ2-7, with a possible D match to TRBD1 (5 bases). This CDR3 has 15 residues. The ends were cut back, 4 bases at V and 2 bases at J, with 15 bases in the middle. Germline CDR1 and CDR2: MDHEN and SYDVKM. This CDR3 is CASSSHLGATYEQYF. In nucleotides, the CDR3 is TGTGCCAGCAGTTCCCACCTTGGGGCAACCTACGAGCAGTACTTC.

The chain is built from TRBV3-1 (or the pseudogene TRBV3-2) and TRBJ2-1; 8 nucleotides line up with TRBD2. The CDR3 sequence is 16 residues long. Germline CDR1 and CDR2: LGHDT and YNNKEL (reference sequence). After removal of 1 base from V and 7 bases from J, the junction contained 9 bases not matched to a gene. The CDR3 DNA reads as TGTGCCAGCAGCCAAGGGCGGGGGGTAGGTGGGAATGAGCAGTTCTTC. Protein: CASSQGRGVGGNEQFF.

This CDR3 is CAWSAGQYTDTQYF. CDR3 nucleotides: TGTGCCTGGAGTGCGGGACAGTACACAGATACGCAGTATTTT. This chain connects TRBV30 to TRBJ2-3; 7 bases agree with TRBD1. Trimming removed 1 base from V and 2 bases from J; junction bases left unmatched: 3. The CDR3 loop spans 14 amino acids. Germline CDR1 GTSNPN, CDR2 SVGIG (reference sequence).

The V and J genes are TRBV24-1 and TRBJ2-1; 12 positions agree with TRBD1. Germline V gene data show CDR1 as KGHDR and CDR2 as SFDVKD. The V segment lost 3 bases and the J segment 7 bases; nucleotides outside the gene matches: 9. The CDR3 is 17 amino acids. The CDR3 is CATSDAGQGASWNEQFF. The DNA of the CDR3 is TGTGCCACCAGTGATGCGGGACAGGGGGCCTCCTGGAATGAGCAGTTCTTC.

The rearrangement uses TRBV4-1 and TRBJ2-5, with D tentatively TRBD2 (5 bases). Germline CDR1 and CDR2: MGHRA and YSYEKL. V lost 0 bases to trimming and J lost 2 bases, with 10 bases between them. The CDR3 sequence is 15 residues long. CDR3 DNA sequence: TGCGCCAGCAGCCAAGATAATCTAGCTCAAGAGACCCAGTACTTC. Translated: CASSQDNLAQETQYF.

The rearrangement joins TRBV6-5 to TRBJ1-1; D remains unclear. Germline-derived CDR1 and CDR2 are MNHEY and SVGAGI. With 4 bases removed from V and 5 bases from J, the gap between germline ends came to 11 bases. This CDR3 has 13 amino acids. The CDR3 sequence: CASSSVRRTEAFF. Here the CDR3 DNA reads TGTGCCAGCAGTTCCGTCCGGAGGACTGAAGCTTTCTTT.

The rearrangement links TRBV6-2 or TRBV6-3 to TRBJ1-5; 7 bases fit TRBD1. Germline V gives CDR1 MNHEY, CDR2 SVGEGT. V was pared by 2 bases and J by 3 bases, with 4 bases of the junction left unmatched. This CDR3 comprises 15 residues. The CDR3 nucleotides are TGTGCCAGCAGTTACCTGGGACAGCACAATCAGCCCCAGCATTTT. It codes for CASSYLGQHNQPQHF.

V usage is TRBV5-1 and J usage is TRBJ1-1, with TRBD1 as a possible D gene (5 bases). This CDR3 region has 15 residues. V was cut by 1 base and J by 1 base, with 11 bases left in between. Germline-derived CDR1 and CDR2 are SGHRS and YFSETQ. This CDR3 reads CASSLSGPENTEAFF. CDR3 nucleotides: TGCGCCAGCAGCTTGTCAGGGCCCGAGAACACTGAAGCTTTCTTT.

The CDR3: CASSQGASNTEAFF. The CDR3 bases are TGCGCCAGCAGCCAAGGGGCATCGAACACTGAAGCTTTCTTT. The rearrangement links TRBV4-1 to TRBJ1-1; D remains ambiguous. V lost 1 base, J lost 1 base, and 7 bases lay in between. The CDR3 has 14 amino acids. Germline CDR1 and CDR2: MGHRA and YSYEKL.

CDR3 sequence (DNA): TGCGCCAGCAGCTTGGATACAGGGGGCCAAGAGACCCAGTACTTC. It translates to CASSLDTGGQETQYF. The gene calls are TRBV5-1 and TRBJ2-5; TRBD1 agrees at 8 bases. This CDR3 has 15 residues. Looked up from germline, CDR1 is SGHRS and CDR2 is YFSETQ. J gave up 1 base and V 0 bases, and 2 bases lay outside the gene matches. Full variable domain (missing parts from reference TRBV5-1 and TRBJ2-5): KAGVTQTPRYLIKTRGQQVTLSCSPISGHRSVSWYQQTPGQGLQFLFEYFSETQRNKGNFPGRFSGRQFSNSRSEMNVSTLELGDSALYLCASSLDTGGQETQYFGPGTRLLVL.

This clone was observed once. V is TRBV9 and J is TRBJ2-7, with a weak D call TRBD2 (7 bases). The CDR3 has 15 amino acids. The V end was cut by 0 bases, the J end by 6 bases, with 16 bases between. Germline V gene lookup returns CDR1 SGDLS and CDR2 YYNGEE. This CDR3 reads CASSVGVGGGGEQYF. The CDR3 nucleotides are TGTGCCAGCAGCGTAGGGGTAGGGGGAGGGGGCGAGCAGTACTTC.

The CDR3 DNA sequence: TGTGCCAGTAGTATAGGGCCGAACAATCAGCCCCAGCATTTT. Its translation is CASSIGPNNQPQHF. V and J are TRBV19 and TRBJ1-5; D uncertain. The CDR3 is 14 amino acids. Germline V gene lookup returns CDR1 LNHDA and CDR2 SQIVND (reference sequence). Trimming took 1 base from V and 3 from J, leaving 7 bases between them.

The J gene is TRBJ2-7, the V gene TRBV6-5; 8 bases agree with TRBD2. CDR3 length: 16 residues. The germline V gene has CDR1 MNHEY and CDR2 SVGAGI. The V gene end was trimmed by 4 bases and the J gene end by 6 bases; junction bases not matched to a gene: 14. CDR3 sequence reads: CASSFTPPGLASEQYF. Here the CDR3 DNA reads TGTGCCAGCAGTTTTACTCCCCCCGGACTAGCCTCCGAGCAGTACTTC.

Only one count was recorded for this clone. The V gene is TRBV21-1, the J gene TRBJ1-6; no check of the table's D call, TRBD1, against the DNA was made. TRBV21-1 is deemed a pseudogene. The CDR3 has 17 residues. CDR3 bases: TGTGCCAGCAAGCCGACCCAGGGGATGAAGGGCTATTCACCCCTCCACTTT. Its protein is CASKPTQGMKGYSPLHF.

V usage is TRBV7-2 and J usage is TRBJ2-2, with D possibly matching TRBD2 (6 bases). The length of the CDR3 is 17 residues. V was shortened by 1 base and J by 1 base, with 13 bases between the two germline ends. Germline CDR1 and CDR2: SGHTA and FQGNSA. The CDR3 is CASSLGALAGNTGELFF. In nucleotides, the CDR3 is TGTGCCAGCAGCTTAGGGGCACTAGCCGGGAACACCGGGGAGCTGTTTTTT.

The chain is built from TRBV5-4 and TRBJ1-1; 7 bases match TRBD1. CDR3 length: 13 residues. The germline V gene has CDR1 SGHNT and CDR2 YYREEE (reference sequence). Losses at the gene ends were 2 bases for V and 3 bases for J; bases not matched to a gene: 1. This CDR3 reads CASSLTGDTEAFF. CDR3 nucleotide sequence: TGTGCCAGCAGCTTAACAGGGGACACTGAAGCTTTCTTT.

The chain carries TRBV5-1 and TRBJ2-5; 7 nucleotides align to TRBD1. V shed 3 bases, J shed 0 bases, and the junction held 5 bases outside the gene matches. The germline CDR1 and CDR2 sequences are SGHRS and YFSETQ. The CDR3 has 15 amino acids. The CDR3 DNA is TGCGCCAGCAGCTCGGGACAGAACTACCAAGAGACCCAGTACTTC. Its translation: CASSSGQNYQETQYF.

This chain links TRBV18 with TRBJ1-5; 9 bases fit TRBD1. Germline CDR1 reads KGHSH; CDR2 reads LQKENI. V lost 5 bases and J lost 10; bases outside the gene matches: 6. CDR3 size: 13 residues. The DNA of the CDR3 is TGTGCCAGCTCAGAGGACAGGGGAGGCCCCCAGCATTTT. This codes for CASSEDRGGPQHF.

J is TRBJ2-2 and V is TRBV7-2, with TRBD2 as a possible D gene (5 bases). V was shortened by 2 bases and J by 2 bases, with 9 bases between the two germline ends. Germline V gene data show CDR1 as SGHTA and CDR2 as FQGNSA. The CDR3 loop spans 15 amino acids. The CDR3: CASSLSPSNTGELFF. DNA for the CDR3: TGTGCCAGCAGCTTATCGCCTAGCAACACCGGGGAGCTGTTTTTT.

The chain employs TRBV5-4 and TRBJ1-6, with a possible D match to TRBD1 (6 bases). V was trimmed by 0 bases and J by 7 bases, leaving 11 bases between them. This CDR3 has 15 amino acids. Germline V gives CDR1 SGHNT, CDR2 YYREEE (reference sequence). CDR3 loop: CASSLEQGTNSPLHF. CDR3 DNA sequence: TGTGCCAGCAGCTTGGAGCAGGGGACCAATTCACCCCTCCACTTT.

The chain couples TRBV2 to TRBJ1-1; TRBD1 matches at 9 bases. Germline-derived CDR1 and CDR2 are SNHLY and FYNNEI. This CDR3 comprises 13 residues. J lost 4 bases, V lost 6 bases, and 3 bases had no gene match. The CDR3 region is CASRTGGATEAFF. The CDR3 DNA is TGTGCCAGCAGGACAGGGGGGGCCACTGAAGCTTTCTTT.

The chain couples TRBV6-4 to TRBJ1-2; D is unresolved. CDR3 length: 12 amino acids. The V gene's germline CDR1 is MRHNA and CDR2 SNTAGT. V lost 2 bases to trimming and J lost 5 bases, with 6 bases between them. This CDR3 reads CASSDGGYGYTF. CDR3 in DNA: TGTGCCAGCAGTGACGGCGGTTATGGCTACACCTTC.